The 9 T cell receptor beta chains reported below all come from one sample, sequenced in a study of cytomegalovirus exposure and HLA in healthy donors. Using immunoSEQ multiplex PCR, the repertoire was profiled, and TCRdb retains in-frame clones only, with some absent. The sample includes 130,000 to 150,000 clones, over 80% of them seen just once. The sample taken for sequencing was PBMCs. The receptors come from a woman aged 30 to 39 in good health and CMV-seropositive.

This chain joins TRBV27 and TRBJ2-7, with D possibly matching TRBD2 (6 bases). This CDR3 is 13 amino acids long. Germline V gives CDR1 MNHEY, CDR2 SMNVEV (reference sequence). The V end was cut by 6 bases, the J end by 2 bases, with 11 bases between. DNA for the CDR3: TGTGCCAGCAGACCGGGACTTACCTACGAGCAGTACTTC. It encodes CASRPGLTYEQYF.

The genes are TRBV5-1 and TRBJ1-2; the match to TRBD1 covers 9 bases. The CDR3 has 14 residues. CDR1 and CDR2 from the germline V gene are SGHRS and YFSETQ. With V trimmed by 2 bases and J by 4 bases, 3 bases remained unmatched. DNA of the CDR3: TGCGCCAGCAGCTTAGGACAGGGGATCTATGGCTACACCTTC. Translated, it gives CASSLGQGIYGYTF. Complete variable domain (other parts from reference TRBV5-1 and TRBJ1-2): KAGVTQTPRYLIKTRGQQVTLSCSPISGHRSVSWYQQTPGQGLQFLFEYFSETQRNKGNFPGRFSGRQFSNSRSEMNVSTLELGDSALYLCASSLGQGIYGYTFGSGTRLTVV.

This chain joins TRBV6-4 and TRBJ1-1; no definite D call. The germline V gene encodes CDR1 MRHNA and CDR2 SNTAGT. Trimming took 4 bases from V and 3 from J, leaving 9 bases between them. The CDR3 extends over 13 amino acids. DNA for the CDR3: TGTGCCAGCAGTGTGGTACGAGACACTGAAGCTTTCTTT. It encodes CASSVVRDTEAFF.

The rearrangement uses TRBV5-1 and TRBJ2-3; the D gene is possibly TRBD1 (6 bases). The CDR3 runs 14 residues. Germline V CDR1 and CDR2: SGHRS, YFSETQ. V gave up 7 bases and J gave up 2 bases, with 14 bases separating them. CDR3 nucleotide sequence: TGCGCCAGCCGCGTACAGGGCTACACAGATACGCAGTATTTT. This translates into CASRVQGYTDTQYF. Drawing the rest from reference TRBV5-1 and TRBJ2-3, the complete variable domain is KAGVTQTPRYLIKTRGQQVTLSCSPISGHRSVSWYQQTPGQGLQFLFEYFSETQRNKGNFPGRFSGRQFSNSRSEMNVSTLELGDSALYLCASRVQGYTDTQYFGPGTRLTVL.

This clone has only one observation. The CDR3 region has the DNA TGCAGCGTTGAGGCGCGGGGAGGGGCCAACCATGAGCAGTTCTTC. Translating gives CSVEARGGANHEQFF. The chain carries TRBV29-1 and TRBJ2-1; 7 bases are shared with TRBD2. Germline CDR1 and CDR2: SQVTM and ANQGSEA. V gave up 3 bases and J gave up 8 bases; unmatched junction bases: 13. CDR3 length equals 15 residues.

The V and J genes are TRBV2 and TRBJ2-1; 13 positions agree with TRBD2. Germline CDR1 and CDR2: SNHLY and FYNNEI. This CDR3 has 15 residues. V lost 5 bases, J lost 3 bases, and 1 base stayed unmatched. The CDR3 is CASSRTSGGYNEQFF. The CDR3 region has the DNA TGTGCCAGCAGTCGGACTAGCGGGGGCTACAATGAGCAGTTCTTC.

The chain combines TRBV19 with TRBJ1-5, with 9 positions matching TRBD1. In germline, CDR1 is LNHDA, CDR2 SQIVND (reference sequence). The CDR3 is made up of 14 amino acids. The trim removed 6 bases at V and 5 bases at J, leaving 5 bases unmatched. CDR3 sequence (DNA): TGTGCCAGTAGGGAGACAGGGGGGGATCAGCCCCAGCATTTT. Amino acid sequence: CASRETGGDQPQHF.

The chain uses TRBV7-2 and TRBJ2-7; TRBD1 is a possible D gene (5 bases). Trimming stripped 4 bases from V and 6 bases from J, with 10 bases between. The CDR3 runs 12 residues. The germline gives CDR1 SGHTA, CDR2 FQGNSA. The CDR3 nucleotides are TGTGCCAGCAGCTCGACAGCTCGCGAGCAGTACTTC. This translates into CASSSTAREQYF.

The chain couples TRBV5-6 to TRBJ1-4; 7 nucleotides match TRBD1. The CDR3 is 17 amino acids. Germline V gene sequence: CDR1 SGHDT, CDR2 YYEEEE. V trimming: 4 bases; J trimming: 2 bases; junction bases outside the gene matches: 11. The CDR3 sequence: CASSLWEGGWTNEKLFF. The CDR3 nucleotides read TGTGCCAGCAGCCTGTGGGAAGGGGGCTGGACTAATGAAAAACTGTTTTTT.